A selection of T cell receptor beta chains follows, all from one sample in a study of spatial heterogeneity in lung cancer. One entry per CDR3 protein, called by TCRdb with MiXCR from the 5' RACE reads. The sample shows 50,000 or so distinct CDR3 sequences, approximately 10% of them seen only once. The sequencing here drew on PBMCs, taken at follow-up. The receptors derive from a male donor with early-stage non-small cell lung cancer. Each CDR3 is given with its conserved first and last residue. The D gene is left open where the match is weak. Clone size is stated in some rows and not others, as once, few, many or a class when expanded.

size | J | D | V | DNA | CDR3
few | TRBJ1-2 | NA | TRBV5-1 | TGCGCCAGCAGCGCGTACAGTTCTGGTCCCTATGGCTACACCTTC | CASSAYSSGPYGYTF
few | TRBJ1-2 | NA | TRBV7-2 | TGTGCCAGCAGCTTTCTCCCTTCCTGGGCAGCCGCTAACTATGGCTACACCTTC | CASSFLPSWAAANYGYTF
many | TRBJ1-1 | NA | TRBV7-3 | TGTGCCAGCAGCCCGACAGGTATGAACACTGAAGCTTTCTTT | CASSPTGMNTEAFF
many | TRBJ1-4 | NA | TRBV4-3 | TGCGCCAGCAGCCAAACCCCCCGGGGGGGGGACGAAAAACTGTTTTTT | CASSQTPRGGDEKLFF
NA | TRBJ2-5 | NA | TRBV5-1 | TGCGCCAGCAGCTTTCCGGGAGTTGAAATGGAGACCCAGTACTTC | CASSFPGVEMETQYF
few | TRBJ2-7 | NA | TRBV5-4 | TGTGCCAGCAGCTTGCCAGGGATATACGAGCAGTACTTC | CASSLPGIYEQYF
many | TRBJ2-1 | TRBD1 | TRBV28 | TGTGCCAGCCGAGGGGGCACCCCGGGCCAACGGTTCTTC | CASRGGTPGQRFF
NA | TRBJ2-5 | NA | TRBV7-9 | TGTGCCAGCATTTTCCCCGGGGAGGAGACCCAGTACTTC | CASIFPGEETQYF
many | TRBJ2-7 | TRBD2 | TRBV20-1 | TGCAGTGCTGAAAGACTAGCGGGAGCTTACGAGCAGTACTTC | CSAERLAGAYEQYF
NA | TRBJ1-5 | TRBD1 | TRBV7-2 | TGTGCCAGCAGCATCCGACAGGGAAATCAGCCCCAGCATTTT | CASSIRQGNQPQHF
NA | TRBJ1-5 | TRBD1 | TRBV5-1 | TGCGCCACCCCTCCCTCAGGACAGGTTCCATATAGCAATCAGCCCCAGCATTTT | CATPPSGQVPYSNQPQHF
many | TRBJ1-2 | NA | TRBV29-1 | TGCAGCGTCGGACAACAGGGCGTAACCTTC | CSVGQQGVTF
many | TRBJ1-4 | NA | TRBV7-9 | TGTGCCAGCAGCTTATCGGACCCGGGGGAAAAACTGTTTTTT | CASSLSDPGEKLFF
NA | TRBJ2-4 | NA | TRBV3-1 | TGTGCCAGCAGCCGCTCGTCCGGGGATCTAACCAAAAACATTCAGTACTTC | CASSRSSGDLTKNIQYF
NA | TRBJ1-1 | TRBD1 | TRBV24-1 | TGTGCCACCAGTACAGGGGGCTCTGGCACTGAAGCTTTCTTT | CATSTGGSGTEAFF
NA | TRBJ1-1 | NA | TRBV20-1 | TGCAGTGCTAGAGATGAGCGGGGGTGGGTCACTGAAGCTTTCTTT | CSARDERGWVTEAFF
many | TRBJ2-2 | NA | TRBV2 | TGTGCCAGCAGTATTATACAGGACACCGGGGAGCTGTTTTTT | CASSIIQDTGELFF
NA | TRBJ2-3 | NA | TRBV20-1 | TGCAGTGCTAGAGATCCGGGACAAAACACAGATACGCAGTATTTT | CSARDPGQNTDTQYF
many | TRBJ2-3 | NA | TRBV5-1 | TGCGCCAGCAGCTTGTCGGACAGTTGGGCCACAGATACGCAGTATTTT | CASSLSDSWATDTQYF
NA | TRBJ2-7 | NA | TRBV9 | TGTGCCAGCAGCGTAGCACCGGAGGGACCCCCCTACTACGAGCAGTACTTC | CASSVAPEGPPYYEQYF
few | TRBJ2-7 | TRBD1 | TRBV20-1 | TGCAGTGCTAGGGCAGGGGGAATCTACGAGCAGTACTTC | CSARAGGIYEQYF
many | TRBJ2-1 | NA | TRBV24-1 | TGTGCCACGCCCAGGGATGGCAATGAGCAGTTCTTC | CATPRDGNEQFF
NA | TRBJ2-4 | TRBD2 | TRBV6-5 | TGTGCCAGCAGTTACGACGGGAGGAACATTCAGTACTTC | CASSYDGRNIQYF
many | TRBJ2-1 | TRBD2 | TRBV4-3 | TGCGCCAGCAGCAAGACTTTAGCGGGAGGGAACAATGAGCAGTTCTTC | CASSKTLAGGNNEQFF
many | TRBJ1-1 | NA | TRBV12-3/TRBV12-4 | TGTGCCAGCACCACAGGAAGGGGTTCGACTGAAGCTTTCTTT | CASTTGRGSTEAFF
many | TRBJ2-3 | TRBD2 | TRBV7-2 | TGTGCCAGCAGTCTTCCGACTAGCGGGACAGATACGCAGTATTTT | CASSLPTSGTDTQYF
NA | TRBJ2-3 | NA | TRBV18 | TGTGCCAGCTCACCTACCAATGGAGATACGCAGTATTTT | CASSPTNGDTQYF
few | TRBJ2-3 | TRBD2 | TRBV27 | TGTGCCAGCAAACTAGCGGGTTGGCCCTCAGATACGCAGTATTTT | CASKLAGWPSDTQYF
many | TRBJ2-3 | NA | TRBV7-3 | TGTGCCAGCAGCTCCGGGACTGGAGGCACAGATACGCAGTATTTT | CASSSGTGGTDTQYF
NA | TRBJ2-4 | NA | TRBV5-1 | TGCGCCAGCAGCCGGGAGAGTCTCGGCCTTCAGTACTTC | CASSRESLGLQYF
NA | TRBJ2-5 | TRBD2 | TRBV20-1 | TGCAGTGCCAGAGGACTAGCGGGAGGGCCCGTGTACGAGACCCAGTACTTC | CSARGLAGGPVYETQYF
many | TRBJ2-3 | TRBD2 | TRBV28 | TGTGCCAGCAGTATTACTAGCGGGGGGAACACAGATACGCAGTATTTT | CASSITSGGNTDTQYF
many | TRBJ2-1 | TRBD2 | TRBV24-1 | TGTGCCACCACCCCGGGGTCGGCGGGGGGCCGCTACAATGAGCAGTTCTTC | CATTPGSAGGRYNEQFF
NA | TRBJ1-5 | NA | TRBV28 | TGTGCCAGCAGTTCCAACAAAGACGATTCGTCTCAGCCCCAGCATTTT | CASSSNKDDSSQPQHF
NA | TRBJ2-1 | TRBD2 | TRBV12-3/TRBV12-4 | TGTGCCAGCAGTTTAGCTGCTAGCGGAAACAATGAGCAGTTCTTC | CASSLAASGNNEQFF
NA | TRBJ1-5 | NA | TRBV20-1 | TGCAGTGCTCCACGGGACGGCAATCAGCCCCAGCATTTT | CSAPRDGNQPQHF
many | TRBJ1-4 | TRBD1 | TRBV12-3/TRBV12-4 | TGTGCCAGCAGTTCACGACAGGGTCCTAATGAAAAACTGTTTTTT | CASSSRQGPNEKLFF
many | TRBJ1-6 | NA | TRBV20-1 | TGCAGTGCGCGAGGGGGTGCTAATAATTCACCCCTCCACTTT | CSARGGANNSPLHF
many | TRBJ2-7 | NA | TRBV12-3/TRBV12-4 | TGTGCCAGCAGGTCCGGAGCCACCTACGAGCAGTACTTC | CASRSGATYEQYF
many | TRBJ2-7 | TRBD1 | TRBV6-1 | TGTGCCAGCAGTGAGTGGACAGGGCACCCATACGAGCAGTACTTC | CASSEWTGHPYEQYF
NA | TRBJ1-6 | NA | TRBV9 | TGTGCCAGCAGCAGAAGCAGGGGTGATTCACCCCTCCACTTT | CASSRSRGDSPLHF
many | TRBJ1-1 | NA | TRBV7-2 | TGTGCCAGCAGCCCCCCCCGGGCAGGTTTAAACACTGAAGCTTTCTTT | CASSPPRAGLNTEAFF
many | TRBJ2-7 | TRBD2 | TRBV18 | TGTGCCAGCTCACCACCGGGAGGGAGCGAGCAGTACTTC | CASSPPGGSEQYF
many | TRBJ2-5 | NA | TRBV6-5 | TGTGCCAGCAGTTACTCGACCTACCAAGAGACCCAGTACTTC | CASSYSTYQETQYF
many | TRBJ1-5 | NA | TRBV18 | TGTGCCAGCTCACCAGGGTCAGGCAATCAGCCCCAGCATTTT | CASSPGSGNQPQHF
many | TRBJ1-1 | NA | TRBV30 | TGTGCCTGGAGTCCAGGGCTTGGGATGAACACTGAAGCTTTCTTT | CAWSPGLGMNTEAFF
many | TRBJ1-5 | TRBD1 | TRBV28 | TGTGCCAGCAGTTTTGGGACAGGGCTTCAGCCCCAGCATTTT | CASSFGTGLQPQHF
many | TRBJ2-7 | NA | TRBV23-1 | TGCGCCAGCAGTCAATCGTGCTACGAGCAGTACTTC | CASSQSCYEQYF
many | TRBJ2-2 | NA | TRBV2 | TGTGCCAGCAGCGAACAGAATGGGGCCGGGGAGCTGTTTTTT | CASSEQNGAGELFF
many | TRBJ1-1 | NA | TRBV7-9 | TGTGCCAGCAGCTTAGAGGGAAGCACTGAAGCTTTCTTT | CASSLEGSTEAFF
many | TRBJ2-5 | NA | TRBV2 | TGTGCCAGCAGTGACCTAGGGGCCCAGTACTTC | CASSDLGAQYF
many | TRBJ2-5 | NA | TRBV19 | TGTGCCAGTAGTATAGGGGCCGCCGGCGGCGAGTACCAAGAGACCCAGTACTTC | CASSIGAAGGEYQETQYF